Presented here are 9 T cell receptor beta chains from one specimen sequenced in a study of Graves' ophthalmopathy and Graves' hyperthyroidism. Amplification of the TCR beta CDR3 regions used RNA transcripts (as template). The first round was an RT-PCR with HTBI primers, and the second round was a multiplex PCR. TCRdb reprocessed the multiplex PCR reads with MiXCR, giving one entry per CDR3 protein. Here the sample spans almost 750,000 distinct CDR3 sequences, around 40% being singletons. The sample was peripheral blood. All receptors derive from an adult man with Graves' ophthalmopathy.

This clonotype has only a few counts. The chain uses TRBV20-1 and TRBJ1-4; TRBD1 might be the D (6 bases). The germline gives CDR1 DFQATT, CDR2 SNEGSKA (reference sequence). V gave up 3 bases and J gave up 11 bases, with 19 bases separating them. The CDR3 consists of 14 residues. This chain's CDR3 is CSASNGQGLTKLFF. The DNA for the CDR3 is TGCAGTGCTAGTAATGGGCAGGGGCTTACCAAACTGTTTTTT.

This clonotype was detected only a few times. The gene calls are TRBV7-9 and TRBJ2-7, with 14 positions matching TRBD2. The CDR3 runs to 16 residues. Germline loops: CDR1 SEHNR, CDR2 FQNEAQ (reference sequence). Germline trimming cut 5 bases from V and 6 bases from J; bases unmatched to any gene: 9. The CDR3 region has the DNA TGTGCCAGCAGCCCGAGACTAGCGGGAGGGCCCCGCGAGCAGTACTTC. This translates into CASSPRLAGGPREQYF.

V is TRBV19 and J is TRBJ1-1; D not resolved. Germline CDR1 and CDR2: LNHDA and SQIVND (reference sequence). This CDR3 is 15 amino acids long. V was cut by 0 bases and J by 2 bases, with 10 bases left in between. Written as DNA, the CDR3 is TGTGCCAGTAGTATAGACTCTCCGAGTAACACTGAAGCTTTCTTT. Translating gives CASSIDSPSNTEAFF.

This clonotype was recorded many times. This chain joins TRBV4-2 and TRBJ1-6; no reliable D call. V was shortened by 2 bases and J by 7 bases, with 6 bases between the two germline ends. Germline CDR1 is LGHNA and CDR2 is YNFKEQ. The CDR3 has 13 residues. The CDR3 loop is CASSQTRNSPLHF. The DNA of the CDR3 is TGTGCCAGCAGCCAAACGCGGAATTCACCCCTCCACTTT.

The chain links TRBV19 to TRBJ1-5, with D possibly being TRBD1 (6 bases). Per germline, CDR1 LNHDA and CDR2 SQIVND (reference sequence). Between the trimmed V and J ends, which lost 8 bases and 2 bases, there was a span of 16 bases. The length of the CDR3 is 15 residues. CDR3 loop: CASASQGLGNQPQHF. Written as DNA, the CDR3 is TGTGCCAGTGCCTCACAGGGTCTGGGCAATCAGCCCCAGCATTTT.

For the CDR3, the DNA is TGTGCCAGCAGGGGTACTATCTACGAGCAGTACTTC. Translated, it gives CASRGTIYEQYF. The rearrangement links TRBV10-3 to TRBJ2-7, with a tentative D call TRBD1 (6 bases). V dropped 10 bases and J dropped 3 bases, with 13 bases sitting between them. Per the germline V gene, CDR1 is ENHRY and CDR2 is SYGVKD. The CDR3 is 12 residues long.

The chain links TRBV11-2 to TRBJ2-2; 8 bases are a match to TRBD2. CDR1 is SGHAT and CDR2 is FQNNGV in the germline V gene. With 4 bases clipped from V and 5 bases from J, the junction kept 9 bases outside the gene matches. The CDR3 extends over 16 amino acids. The CDR3 protein is CASSSPGRGGTGELFF. CDR3 coding DNA: TGTGCCAGCAGCTCCCCCGGGAGGGGAGGTACCGGGGAGCTGTTTTTT.

The sample holds many counts of this clonotype. V and J are TRBV2 and TRBJ1-4; the match to TRBD1 covers 8 bases. Germline V gives CDR1 SNHLY, CDR2 FYNNEI. This CDR3 region has 15 residues. The V gene end was trimmed by 3 bases and the J gene end by 3 bases; junction bases not matched to a gene: 3. For the CDR3, the DNA is TGTGCCAGCAGTGATCCCAGGGGGCCTAATGAAAAACTGTTTTTT. It yields the protein CASSDPRGPNEKLFF.

This clonotype was seen ten or more times. The chain recombines TRBV24-1 with TRBJ1-1; possible D gene TRBD1, 6 bases. The CDR3 contains 13 residues. Germline values: CDR1 KGHDR, CDR2 SFDVKD. Between the trimmed V and J ends, which lost 1 base and 8 bases, there was a span of 10 bases. CDR3 loop: CATSDLAGTEAFF. CDR3 DNA sequence: TGTGCCACCAGTGATTTAGCCGGGACAGAAGCTTTCTTT.